Following are 10 T cell receptor beta chains from one sample sequenced in a study of shared clonotypes between healthy human individuals. Profiling relied on immunoSEQ multiplex PCR, and the TCRdb table lists in-frame clones only, not all of them. The table records 550,000 to 850,000 clones, approximately 72% of them present only once. Sequenced sample: memory CD4+ T cells sorted from blood. Subset reported: CD45RA-negative fraction. Every receptor here comes from a woman aged 25 to 39 in good health.

With respect to this clone: The germline gene is not matched at one end of the junction; a read error may be the cause. The J gene is TRBJ2-3, the V gene TRBV29-1; weak D call: TRBD1 (7 bases). CDR1 and CDR2 from the germline V gene are SQVTM and ANQGSEA. The CDR3 is 15 amino acids. CDR3 region: CSVEDPQGGTDTQYF. The CDR3 DNA reads as TGCAGCGTTGAAGACCCTCAGGGGGGCACAGATACGCAGTACTTT.

This chain connects TRBV11-3 to TRBJ2-3; D is possibly TRBD1 (6 bases). The germline V gene has CDR1 SGHNT and CDR2 YENEEA. V lost 1 base and J lost 6, with 11 bases in between. This CDR3 has 14 residues. Written as DNA, the CDR3 is TGTGCCAGCAGCTTAGGACAGGTTGGCGATACGCAGTATTTT. It codes for CASSLGQVGDTQYF.

The V gene is TRBV11-2, the J gene TRBJ1-5; no reliable D call. The V end lost 5 bases, the J end lost 8 bases, and 13 bases lay between the germline ends. CDR3 length: 13 residues. Germline CDR1 and CDR2: SGHAT and FQNNGV. The DNA of the CDR3 is TGTGCCAGCAGCCGTGGACCCTCGGAGCCCCAGCATTTT. Translated, it gives CASSRGPSEPQHF.

CDR3: CSGTYLYEQYF. Here the CDR3 DNA reads TGCAGTGGGACTTACCTCTACGAGCAGTACTTC. The chain carries TRBV20-1 and TRBJ2-7, with D perhaps matching TRBD2 (5 bases). CDR3 length: 11 amino acids. Trimming left V 7 bases short and J 3 bases short, with 10 bases between. Germline CDR1 and CDR2: DFQATT and SNEGSKA (reference sequence).

This clone has a single count. J is TRBJ1-2 and V is TRBV6-5; 8 nucleotides match TRBD1. The ends lost 0 bases at V and 8 bases at J; junction bases unmatched: 8. The germline gives CDR1 MNHEY, CDR2 SVGAGI. There are 15 residues in the CDR3. CDR3 amino acids: CASSYSEKNRGGYTF. CDR3 bases: TGTGCCAGCAGTTACTCCGAAAAAAACAGGGGGGGCTACACCTTC.

The chain is built from TRBV9 and TRBJ2-5, with 11 bases aligning to TRBD2. Germline assignment: CDR1 SGDLS and CDR2 YYNGEE. V dropped 2 bases and J dropped 9; count of bases not matched to a gene: 6. The CDR3 sequence is 14 residues long. CDR3 coding DNA: TGTGCCAGCAGCGTGATGACTAGCGGGACGTCCCAGTACTTC. Translation: CASSVMTSGTSQYF.

This clone is a singleton in its sample. The chain's CDR3 is CASSTLSWTDTQYF. CDR3 nucleotide sequence: TGTGCCAGTAGTACCCTCTCATGGACAGATACGCAGTATTTT. The chain links TRBV19 to TRBJ2-3; D remains unclear. The germline V and J ends were trimmed by 4 bases and 3 bases, with 11 bases remaining between them. This CDR3 spans 14 amino acids. CDR1 is LNHDA, CDR2 SQIVND, per germline (reference sequence).

The chain recombines TRBV18 with TRBJ1-1; 8 nucleotides line up with TRBD1. CDR3 length: 16 residues. The germline gives CDR1 KGHSH, CDR2 LQKENI. V trimming: 6 bases; J trimming: 1 base; junction bases outside the gene matches: 10. The CDR3 region is CASSRGQGDPNTEAFF. The CDR3 DNA reads as TGTGCCAGCTCGCGCGGACAGGGAGACCCGAACACTGAAGCTTTCTTT.

V gene TRBV10-3 combines with J gene TRBJ1-2; tentatively, D is TRBD1 (5 bases). This CDR3 region has 13 residues. Trimming took off 2 bases at V and 4 bases at J, with 8 bases between the two ends. Germline loops: CDR1 ENHRY, CDR2 SYGVKD. This CDR3 reads CAISEGRGYGYTF. CDR3 sequence (DNA): TGTGCCATCAGTGAGGGGAGGGGCTATGGCTACACCTTC.

The genes are TRBV27 and TRBJ2-7; 12 bases align to TRBD2. The J segment lost 6 bases and the V segment lost 5 bases, leaving 8 bases of the junction unmatched. CDR1 and CDR2 from the germline V gene are MNHEY and SMNVEV (reference sequence). The CDR3 runs 15 residues. The CDR3 sequence: CASSVKLAGGIEQYF. In nucleotides, the CDR3 is TGTGCCAGCAGTGTCAAGCTAGCGGGAGGGATCGAGCAGTACTTC.